This passage covers 12 T cell receptor beta chains from one sample sequenced in a study of T-cell memory formation after mild COVID-19. TCRdb re-called the 5' RACE reads through MiXCR, storing one row per CDR3 protein. The table records some 120,000 distinct CDR3 sequences, about 15% of them present only once. Sequencing was performed on PBMCs or a T cell subset sorted from them (not recorded which). Every receptor here comes from a man between 18 and 29 years old who had mild COVID-19 (a few samples of this study predate the infection). Cell type and time point are not known.

The chain links TRBV4-1 to TRBJ1-5; D remains ambiguous. Looked up from germline, CDR1 is MGHRA and CDR2 is YSYEKL. Trimming removed 0 bases from V and 6 bases from J, with 12 bases in between. The CDR3 sequence is 15 residues long. CDR3 nucleotides: TGCGCCAGCAGCCAAGATGTGGGCCTTCGTCAGCCCCAGCATTTT. Residues: CASSQDVGLRQPQHF.

This clonotype was counted a few times. The chain employs TRBV20-1 and TRBJ1-2, with D tentatively TRBD1 (6 bases). Germline CDR1 and CDR2: DFQATT and SNEGSKA (reference sequence). Trimming shortened V by 3 bases and J by 7 bases, and 21 bases separated the two germline ends. The CDR3 is 15 amino acids. Here the CDR3 reads CSASGSARGAGGYTF. The CDR3 DNA reads as TGCAGTGCTAGTGGTTCAGCCCGGGGGGCTGGTGGCTACACCTTC.

The genes are TRBV6-1 and TRBJ1-2; no clear D. V dropped 5 bases and J dropped 3 bases, with 16 bases sitting between them. From germline, CDR1 is MNHNS and CDR2 SASEGT. CDR3 length: 15 amino acids. The CDR3 bases are TGTGCCAGCAGTCCCCGCGAGGACCGATACTATGGCTACACCTTC. Encoded protein: CASSPREDRYYGYTF.

The J gene is TRBJ2-7, the V gene TRBV6-1; D is possibly TRBD2 (6 bases). Germline CDR1 is MNHNS and CDR2 is SASEGT. The germline V and J ends were trimmed by 8 bases and 4 bases, with 18 bases remaining between them. The CDR3 consists of 14 residues. CDR3 residues: CASPGWRGKYEQYF. The CDR3 nucleotides read TGTGCCAGCCCCGGATGGCGGGGTAAATACGAGCAGTACTTC.

The rearrangement links TRBV29-1 to TRBJ2-3; TRBD1 matches at 9 bases. CDR3 length: 14 residues. The V and J ends lost 7 bases and 6 bases, in that order; junction bases with no gene match: 11. Germline V gene data show CDR1 as SQVTM and CDR2 as ANQGSEA. In nucleotides, the CDR3 is TGCAGCGGGTCGGGACAGGGTGGTTCGGATACGCAGTATTTT. This translates into CSGSGQGGSDTQYF.

This clonotype was detected only a few times. This sequence joins TRBV29-1 and TRBJ1-4, with TRBD1 matching 8 bases. The CDR3 covers 12 residues. The germline CDR1 and CDR2 sequences are SQVTM and ANQGSEA. The CDR3 here is CRVQGADEKLFF. CDR3 DNA sequence: TGCAGGGTGCAGGGGGCTGACGAAAAACTGTTTTTT.

This clonotype qualifies as medium-sized. The gene calls are TRBV7-2 and TRBJ2-1; D might be TRBD2 (5 bases). The CDR3 has 11 residues. V was clipped by 4 bases and J by 10 bases, with 8 bases between them. Germline V CDR1 and CDR2: SGHTA, FQGNSA. The CDR3 region is CASSSSREQFF. Written as DNA, the CDR3 is TGTGCCAGCAGCTCTAGCCGGGAGCAGTTCTTC.

V is TRBV11-2 and J is TRBJ2-7; TRBD2 agrees at 7 bases. The CDR3 runs 15 residues. CDR1 is SGHAT and CDR2 is FQNNGV in the germline V gene. With 5 bases clipped from V and 0 bases from J, the junction kept 7 bases outside the gene matches. In DNA, the CDR3 is TGTGCCAGCAGCCGGGAGGCAGGAGGCTCCTACGAGCAGTACGTC. The encoded protein is CASSREAGGSYEQYV.

V usage is TRBV7-6 and J usage is TRBJ2-1; D uncertain. CDR1 is SGHVS, CDR2 FNYEAQ, per germline. There are 14 residues in the CDR3. Deletions cut 4 bases from V and 9 bases from J, with 16 bases between. The CDR3 spells CASSSSYEISEQFF. CDR3 nucleotide sequence: TGTGCCAGCAGCTCGTCTTATGAGATTAGTGAGCAGTTCTTC. Supplemented by reference TRBV7-6 and TRBJ2-1, the full variable domain reads GAGVSQSPRYKVTKRGQDVALRCDPISGHVSLYWYRQALGQGPEFLTYFNYEAQQDKSGLPNDRFSAERPEGSISTLTIQRTEQRDSAMYRCASSSSYEISEQFFGPGTRLTVL.

V and J are TRBV28 and TRBJ2-3, with D possibly TRBD1 on 6 matching bases. This CDR3 is built from 14 residues. The germline V gene encodes CDR1 MDHEN and CDR2 SYDVKM. The V gene lost 6 bases and the J gene lost 2 bases, with 12 bases spanning the gap. The CDR3: CASRQRTVTDTQYF. Here the CDR3 DNA reads TGTGCCAGCAGACAGAGGACAGTCACAGATACGCAGTATTTT.

This chain joins TRBV28 and TRBJ2-3; 7 nucleotides line up with TRBD1. The CDR3 loop spans 13 amino acids. J gave up 4 bases and V 6 bases, and 4 bases lay outside the gene matches. Germline CDR1 MDHEN, CDR2 SYDVKM. The DNA for the CDR3 is TGTGCCAGCAGGCGACAGGGAGCAGATACGCAGTATTTT. This codes for CASRRQGADTQYF.

CDR3 loop: CSAREPGYEQYF. The DNA of the CDR3 is TGCAGTGCTAGAGAACCAGGGTACGAGCAGTACTTC. V is TRBV20-1 and J is TRBJ2-7; D possibly corresponds to TRBD1 (5 bases). The CDR3 sequence is 12 residues long. V lost 0 bases to trimming and J lost 4 bases, with 7 bases between them. Germline V CDR1 and CDR2: DFQATT, SNEGSKA (reference sequence).